This is a list of T cell receptor beta chains from one sample in a study of breast tumors, draining lymph nodes, adjacent tissues. TCRdb independently ran MiXCR on the multiplex PCR reads; one entry per CDR3 protein. The repertoire holds about 130,000 distinct CDR3 sequences, with about 20% as singletons. Specimen: axillary lymph node tissue. These TCRs come from a female donor with breast cancer. Some clones in this sample may be carry-over from other donors' samples. CDR3s include the opening cysteine and the closing phenylalanine or tryptophan. The order of the fields is V gene, D gene, clone size, J gene, CDR3 protein, CDR3 DNA. A D gene is named only where the DNA matches it firmly. Expanded clones are given a class, and other clones once, few, many or no size at all.

>TRBV7-3|TRBD1|many|TRBJ1-2
CASSATGTGDGYTF
TGTGCCAGCAGCGCCACCGGGACAGGGGACGGCTACACCTTC
>TRBV11-2|.|few|TRBJ1-4
CASSSTNEKLFF
TGTGCCAGCAGCTCGACAAATGAAAAACTGTTTTTT
>TRBV19|TRBD1|many|TRBJ1-2
CASSTPDRSIYGYTF
TGTGCCAGTAGTACCCCGGACAGGTCAATCTATGGCTACACCTTC
>TRBV7-2|.|many|TRBJ1-5
CASSLTGNNQPQHF
TGTGCCAGCAGCTTAACAGGAAACAATCAGCCCCAGCATTTT
>TRBV5-1|TRBD1|many|TRBJ1-2
CASSWDRANYGYTF
TGCGCCAGCAGCTGGGACAGAGCTAACTATGGCTACACCTTC
>TRBV28|.|few|TRBJ2-7
CASSYRVYEQYF
TGTGCCAGCAGTTATCGGGTCTACGAGCAGTACTTC
>TRBV28|.|few|TRBJ2-7
CASREADSYEQYF
TGTGCCAGCAGAGAAGCGGACTCCTACGAGCAGTACTTC
>TRBV7-9|.|many|TRBJ2-1
CASSTGLTLSYNEQFF
TGTGCCAGCAGCACTGGACTAACCCTTTCCTACAATGAGCAGTTCTTC
>TRBV12-3/TRBV12-4|TRBD2|many|TRBJ2-3
CASSKLARSTDTQYF
TGTGCCAGCAGCAAACTAGCGCGGAGCACAGATACGCAGTATTTT
>TRBV6-1|.|many|TRBJ1-3
CASREGSGNTIYF
TGTGCCAGCAGAGAGGGTTCTGGAAACACCATATATTTT
>TRBV6-5|.|many|TRBJ1-6
CASSYDLNSPLHF
TGTGCCAGCAGTTACGACTTAAATTCACCCCTCCACTTT
>TRBV27|.|few|TRBJ2-5
CASSRYSNQETQYF
TGTGCCAGCAGCCGTTACAGTAACCAAGAGACCCAGTACTTC
>TRBV5-5|TRBD2|many|TRBJ2-3
CASSSELAGGRDTQYF
TGTGCCAGCAGCTCGGAACTAGCGGGAGGGAGAGATACGCAGTATTTT
>TRBV29-1|.|many|TRBJ2-3
CSVEGGGQESTDTQYF
TGCAGCGTTGAAGGGGGGGGACAGGAATCCACAGATACGCAGTATTTT
>TRBV5-1|TRBD1|.|TRBJ2-6
CASSRGTGGAYGANVLTF
TGCGCCAGCAGCCGAGGGACAGGGGGCGCGTATGGGGCCAACGTCCTGACTTTC
>TRBV18|.|.|TRBJ1-4
CASSARPEGLFF
TGTGCCAGCTCGGCAAGGCCAGAGGGACTGTTTTTT
>TRBV5-1|.|many|TRBJ2-1
CASSLRAGSYNEQFF
TGCGCCAGCAGCTTGCGGGCTGGCTCCTACAATGAGCAGTTCTTC
>TRBV28|TRBD2|few|TRBJ2-3
CASSSAGVHTDTQYF
TGTGCCAGCAGTTCTGCGGGAGTCCACACAGATACGCAGTATTTT
>TRBV11-2|TRBD1|many|TRBJ2-7
CASSHKGQGASYEQYF
TGTGCCAGCAGCCACAAAGGACAGGGGGCCTCCTACGAGCAGTACTTC
>TRBV7-9|.|many|TRBJ2-1
CASSLDPGGSNNEQFF
TGTGCCAGCAGCTTAGATCCTGGGGGGTCCAACAATGAGCAGTTCTTC
>TRBV20-1|TRBD2|many|TRBJ2-1
CSAGLAGGFSYNEQFF
TGCAGTGCAGGACTAGCGGGGGGCTTCTCCTACAATGAGCAGTTCTTC
>TRBV5-1|TRBD1|many|TRBJ1-4
CASSIRPTGGGDATNEKLFF
TGCGCCAGCAGCATACGCCCGACAGGGGGAGGAGACGCAACTAATGAAAAACTGTTTTTT
>TRBV27|TRBD1|many|TRBJ2-7
CASSLKGTGSLYEQYF
TGTGCCAGCAGTTTAAAGGGGACAGGTAGCCTCTACGAGCAGTACTTC
>TRBV6-1|.|once|TRBJ2-7
CASSEKLGSYEQYF
TGTGCCAGCAGTGAAAAACTAGGATCGTACGAGCAGTACTTC
>TRBV28|.|.|TRBJ1-2
CASSFMTGYGYTF
TGTGCCAGCAGTTTTATGACCGGCTATGGCTACACCTTC
>TRBV27|TRBD2|few|TRBJ2-1
CASSRTSGNNEQFF
TGTGCCAGCTCTCGGACTAGCGGAAACAATGAGCAGTTCTTC
>TRBV5-1|TRBD2|many|TRBJ2-3
CASSRLAGGTTDTQYF
TGCGCCAGCAGCCGGCTAGCGGGAGGTACCACAGATACGCAGTATTTT
>TRBV20-1|TRBD1|many|TRBJ1-2
CSARTGGFGYTF
TGCAGTGCCCGGACAGGGGGCTTTGGCTACACCTTC
>TRBV6-2/TRBV6-3|.|many|TRBJ2-2
CAAGGPRELFF
TGTGCCGCCGGGGGTCCCCGGGAGCTGTTTTTT
>TRBV11-2|TRBD2|many|TRBJ2-1
CASSLDLIAGWSDEQFF
TGTGCCAGCAGCTTAGATCTAATAGCGGGATGGTCGGATGAGCAGTTCTTC
>TRBV28|.|many|TRBJ2-7
CASTRWTESSEQYF
TGTGCCAGCACCCGATGGACTGAGTCTTCGGAGCAGTACTTC
>TRBV12-3/TRBV12-4|.|many|TRBJ2-1
CASSLFGASGEQFF
TGTGCCAGCAGTTTATTTGGAGCATCAGGTGAGCAGTTCTTC
>TRBV6-1|TRBD2|many|TRBJ2-7
CASTKAPSGRALLSSYEQYF
TGTGCCAGCACCAAAGCCCCTAGCGGGAGGGCCTTATTAAGCTCCTACGAGCAGTACTTC
>TRBV5-1|TRBD2|few|TRBJ2-2
CASSLKAGGSTAGELFF
TGCGCCAGCAGCTTGAAAGCCGGCGGGAGTACCGCCGGGGAGCTGTTTTTT
>TRBV24-1|.|.|TRBJ1-1
CATSAPRTNVNTEAFF
TGTGCCACCAGTGCCCCGAGGACAAATGTGAACACTGAAGCTTTCTTT
>TRBV10-2|TRBD2|many|TRBJ2-7
CASSDPSGRASEQYF
TGCGCCAGCAGTGACCCTAGCGGGAGGGCAAGCGAGCAGTACTTC
>TRBV20-1|.|many|TRBJ1-5
CSARNPGGSGQPQHF
TGCAGTGCCCGTAACCCCGGAGGGTCCGGTCAGCCCCAGCATTTT
>TRBV2|TRBD1|few|TRBJ2-3
CASGDGTESTDTQYF
TGTGCCAGCGGGGACGGGACAGAAAGCACAGATACGCAGTATTTT
>TRBV28|.|few|TRBJ2-3
CASRDGRTDTQYF
TGTGCCAGCAGGGACGGACGCACAGATACGCAGTATTTT
>TRBV12-5|TRBD2|few|TRBJ2-1
CASGLREGGEQFF
TGTGCTAGTGGTTTGAGGGAGGGAGGTGAGCAGTTCTTC
>TRBV18|TRBD1|few|TRBJ1-2
CASSQPGQGYTF
TGTGCCAGCTCACAGCCGGGACAGGGTTACACCTTC
>TRBV28|TRBD1|.|TRBJ1-5
CASSFAGTVYQPQHF
TGTGCCAGCAGTTTCGCCGGGACAGTGTATCAGCCCCAGCATTTT
>TRBV6-1|.|few|TRBJ1-2
CASSVFLGQPEAGYGYTF
TGTGCCAGCAGTGTGTTTCTGGGGCAGCCAGAGGCGGGTTATGGCTACACCTTC
>TRBV7-2|TRBD2|many|TRBJ2-1
CASSLGLAWSYNEQFF
TGTGCCAGCAGCTTAGGACTAGCTTGGTCCTACAATGAGCAGTTCTTC
>TRBV30|.|many|TRBJ2-3
CAWTETSTDTQYF
TGTGCCTGGACAGAAACTAGCACAGATACGCAGTATTTT